This passage covers 32 T cell receptor beta chains from one sample sequenced in a study of blood T cell repertoires in COVID-19. TCRdb's copy holds only in-frame clones and misses some; the assay was immunoSEQ multiplex PCR. The sample lists 100,000 to 150,000 clones, about 87% occurring once. The sample comprised peripheral blood. These receptors were taken from a woman aged 45-60 years with acute or convalescent COVID-19.

This chain joins TRBV6-5 and TRBJ2-2, with 10 bases that match TRBD1. After removal of 7 bases from V and 4 bases from J, the junction contained 6 bases not matched to a gene. The CDR3 has 15 residues. Germline V gives CDR1 MNHEY, CDR2 SVGAGI. The chain's CDR3 is CASTAGTGATGELFF. CDR3 bases: TGTGCCAGCACCGCCGGGACAGGGGCCACCGGGGAGCTGTTTTTT.

The V gene is TRBV5-1, the J gene TRBJ2-7, with TRBD2 identical over 11 bases. The CDR3 covers 15 residues. From germline, CDR1 is SGHRS and CDR2 YFSETQ. Trimming at V came to 4 bases and at J to 2 bases, leaving 5 bases not matched to a gene. CDR3 region: CASSPGTSGTYEQYF. Here the CDR3 DNA reads TGCGCCAGCAGCCCTGGGACTAGCGGTACCTACGAGCAGTACTTC.

This clone was counted a few times. This chain joins TRBV18 and TRBJ1-6; the match to TRBD1 covers 8 bases. The CDR3 runs to 15 residues. Per germline, CDR1 KGHSH and CDR2 LQKENI. V shed 2 bases, J shed 6 bases, and the junction held 3 bases outside the gene matches. As DNA, the CDR3 is TGTGCCAGCTCACCAGGGCAGGGGGCTAATTCACCCCTCCACTTT. Protein sequence: CASSPGQGANSPLHF.

This clone was seen once. The chain combines TRBV11-3 with TRBJ1-1, with D possibly TRBD1 on 5 matching bases. The germline V gene encodes CDR1 SGHNT and CDR2 YENEEA. Trimming left V 1 base short and J 0 bases short, with 9 bases between. The CDR3 totals 15 residues. The CDR3 reads CASSLGSGLNTEAFF. Here the CDR3 DNA reads TGTGCCAGCAGCTTAGGGTCAGGGCTGAACACTGAAGCTTTCTTT.

This sequence joins TRBV10-1 and TRBJ2-3, with TRBD2 matching over 9 bases. Looked up from germline, CDR1 is WNHNN and CDR2 is SYGVQD (reference sequence). The CDR3 totals 15 residues. Trimming took 3 bases from V and 9 from J; bases not matched to a gene: 10. The CDR3 reads CASSDLGLASGTQYF. CDR3 coding DNA: TGCGCCAGCAGTGACCTGGGACTAGCTTCTGGCACGCAGTATTTT.

This chain connects TRBV30 to TRBJ1-2; 7 bases agree with TRBD1. The CDR3 runs 14 residues. Germline values: CDR1 GTSNPN, CDR2 SVGIG (reference sequence). With 3 bases clipped from V and 4 bases from J, the junction kept 8 bases outside the gene matches. The CDR3 DNA reads TGTGCCTGGAGATACCAGGGGGGAGGCTATGGCTACACCTTC. Translating it yields CAWRYQGGGYGYTF.

This clone was found once. The rearrangement links TRBV5-1 to TRBJ2-2; weak D call: TRBD2 (6 bases). Germline V gene data show CDR1 as SGHRS and CDR2 as YFSETQ. V shed 3 bases and J shed 1 base, with 13 bases lying between them. This CDR3 spans 16 amino acids. The CDR3 here is CASSYNPGGNTGELFF. Written as DNA, the CDR3 is TGCGCCAGCAGCTACAACCCCGGGGGGAACACCGGGGAGCTGTTTTTT.

The chain couples TRBV29-1 to TRBJ1-2, with D uncertain. V dropped 0 bases and J dropped 4 bases, with 12 bases sitting between them. This CDR3 is built from 14 residues. Per the germline V gene, CDR1 is SQVTM and CDR2 is ANQGSEA. CDR3 sequence reads: CSVEDRVGSYGYTF. The CDR3 DNA follows: TGCAGCGTTGAAGATCGAGTGGGCAGCTATGGCTACACCTTC.

The CDR3 DNA sequence: TGTGCCAGCAGCATTAGCTCGGCACCCAGGGGTACTGAAGCTTTCTTT. The encoded protein is CASSISSAPRGTEAFF. The chain uses TRBV7-9 and TRBJ1-1, with TRBD1 as a possible D gene (6 bases). Germline CDR1 and CDR2: SEHNR and FQNEAQ (reference sequence). This CDR3 has 16 residues. V dropped 5 bases and J dropped 5 bases, with 21 bases sitting between them.

This clone has more than one count but fewer than ten. The chain is built from TRBV7-2 and TRBJ1-1; 8 nucleotides align to TRBD1. Germline CDR1 is SGHTA and CDR2 is FQGNSA. With V trimmed by 4 bases and J by 6 bases, 10 bases remained unmatched. The CDR3 has 15 amino acids. Here the CDR3 reads CASSSSGGQAPEAFF. Written as DNA, the CDR3 is TGTGCCAGCAGCTCCTCGGGGGGACAGGCCCCTGAAGCTTTCTTT. The whole variable domain, remainder taken from reference TRBV7-2 and TRBJ1-1, is GAGVSQSPSNKVTEKGKDVELRCDPISGHTALYWYRQSLGQGLEFLIYFQGNSAPDKSGLPSDRFSAERTGGSVSTLTIQRTQQEDSAVYLCASSSSGGQAPEAFFGQGTRLTVV.

The chain couples TRBV3-1 (or the pseudogene TRBV3-2) to TRBJ2-3; TRBD1 might be the D (6 bases). Looked up from germline, CDR1 is LGHDT and CDR2 is YNNKEL (reference sequence). This CDR3 is 16 amino acids long. V lost 4 bases to trimming and J lost 5 bases, with 19 bases between them. The CDR3 DNA reads TGTGCCAGCAGCCCCCGTTTAGGGGGTAGTAAAGATACGCAGTATTTT. Protein sequence: CASSPRLGGSKDTQYF.

The chain links TRBV7-8 to TRBJ2-3; perhaps TRBD1 as D (5 bases). Trimming took off 5 bases at V and 1 base at J, with 16 bases between the two ends. The CDR3 totals 16 residues. The germline gives CDR1 SGHVS, CDR2 FQNEAQ. The CDR3 protein is CASSIQGIDGTDTQYF. Written as DNA, the CDR3 is TGTGCCAGCAGCATTCAGGGTATTGATGGCACAGATACGCAGTATTTT.

The chain carries TRBV15 and TRBJ2-3; perhaps TRBD2 as D (6 bases). This CDR3 region has 17 residues. Germline V gene sequence: CDR1 LNHNV, CDR2 YYDKDF (reference sequence). With 5 bases removed from V and 0 bases from J, the gap between germline ends came to 18 bases. The CDR3 sequence is CATSPLTGVSSTDTQYF. The CDR3 bases are TGTGCCACCAGCCCTCTGACGGGGGTATCTAGCACAGATACGCAGTATTTT.

V gene TRBV6-2 or TRBV6-3 combines with J gene TRBJ1-5, with 8 bases matching TRBD1. Trimming took 5 bases from V and 2 from J; bases not matched to a gene: 5. Germline CDR1 is MNHEY and CDR2 is SVGEGT. The CDR3 totals 15 residues. The CDR3 DNA reads as TGTGCCAGCAGTCGGACAGGGTCGGGCAATCAGCCCCAGCATTTT. Amino acids: CASSRTGSGNQPQHF.

This chain uses TRBV11-3 with TRBJ2-2; D is perhaps TRBD2 (5 bases). The V and J ends lost 2 bases and 5 bases respectively, with 6 bases between them. Germline lookup yields CDR1 SGHNT and CDR2 YENEEA. CDR3 length: 13 residues. This CDR3 reads CASSLRGTGELFF. CDR3 coding DNA: TGTGCCAGCAGCTTACGGGGTACCGGGGAGCTGTTTTTT.

The chain has TRBV7-2 and TRBJ2-7; 9 nucleotides match TRBD2. There are 14 residues in the CDR3. Germline-derived CDR1 and CDR2 are SGHTA and FQGNSA. The trim removed 8 bases at V and 4 bases at J, leaving 9 bases unmatched. The CDR3 DNA is TGTGCCAGCTCCTCTAGCGGGGCAGGTTACGAGCAGTACTTC. This codes for CASSSSGAGYEQYF.

The chain joins TRBV10-3 to TRBJ2-2; tentatively, D is TRBD2 (6 bases). V was cut by 3 bases and J by 2 bases, with 7 bases left in between. CDR1 and CDR2 (germline): ENHRY, SYGVKD. CDR3 length equals 14 residues. Written as DNA, the CDR3 is TGTGCCATCAGTGAACTAGCAAACACCGGGGAGCTGTTTTTT. Its protein product is CAISELANTGELFF.

CDR3 amino acids: CASSPPGRAGANVLTF. For the CDR3, the DNA is TGTGCCAGCAGCCCCCCCGGGAGGGCTGGGGCCAACGTCCTGACTTTC. The rearrangement uses TRBV27 and TRBJ2-6, with 8 nucleotides matching TRBD2. The CDR3 runs 16 residues. With 6 bases clipped from V and 2 bases from J, the junction kept 6 bases outside the gene matches. Germline V gives CDR1 MNHEY, CDR2 SMNVEV (reference sequence).

The chain joins TRBV7-6 to TRBJ2-5, with 12 bases identical to TRBD2. Germline CDR1 reads SGHVS; CDR2 reads FNYEAQ. V lost 6 bases and J lost 5; bases outside the gene matches: 7. This CDR3 has 15 amino acids. Written as DNA, the CDR3 is TGTGCCAGCAGACCAACTAGCGGGGGGCGGGAGACCCAGTACTTC. Translation gives CASRPTSGGRETQYF. Combining the CDR3 with reference TRBV7-6 and TRBJ2-5 gives the whole variable domain GAGVSQSPRYKVTKRGQDVALRCDPISGHVSLYWYRQALGQGPEFLTYFNYEAQQDKSGLPNDRFSAERPEGSISTLTIQRTEQRDSAMYRCASRPTSGGRETQYFGPGTRLLVL.

V usage is TRBV11-2 and J usage is TRBJ1-2, with D possibly TRBD1 on 5 matching bases. Germline assignment: CDR1 SGHAT and CDR2 FQNNGV. The V end was cut by 4 bases, the J end by 5 bases, with 11 bases between. The CDR3 length is 13 residues. The CDR3 is CASSSRGRYGYTF. CDR3 DNA sequence: TGTGCCAGCAGCTCTCGGGGGAGGTATGGCTACACCTTC.

The chain uses TRBV10-3 and TRBJ2-1; 12 nucleotides agree with TRBD2. This CDR3 has 16 residues. Germline V gene lookup returns CDR1 ENHRY and CDR2 SYGVKD. J gave up 8 bases and V 1 base, and 6 bases lay outside the gene matches. The CDR3 DNA is TGTGCCATCAGTGAGTGGACTAGCGGGGCCCTCGATGAGCAGTTCTTC. It encodes CAISEWTSGALDEQFF.

This clone has just a few counts. The chain is built from TRBV6-2 or TRBV6-3 and TRBJ2-1, with 13 positions matching TRBD2. The CDR3 extends over 16 amino acids. Germline lookup yields CDR1 MNHEY and CDR2 SVGEGT. V shed 5 bases, J shed 12 bases, and the junction held 13 bases outside the gene matches. CDR3 protein: CASSLDILAGGRGQFF. In DNA, the CDR3 is TGTGCCAGCAGTCTTGACATACTAGCGGGGGGGCGCGGGCAGTTCTTC.

The rearrangement joins TRBV5-1 to TRBJ2-7, with TRBD1 matching over 9 bases. This CDR3 region has 14 residues. With 4 bases clipped from V and 3 bases from J, the junction kept 5 bases outside the gene matches. Germline CDR1 reads SGHRS; CDR2 reads YFSETQ. The CDR3, as DNA: TGCGCCAGCAGCCTGGGGACAGGGATCTACGAGCAGTACTTC. This gives the protein CASSLGTGIYEQYF.

V is TRBV4-2 and J is TRBJ2-2; D is possibly TRBD2 (7 bases). The CDR3 is made up of 16 amino acids. CDR1 and CDR2 from the germline V gene are LGHNA and YNFKEQ. V dropped 2 bases and J dropped 7 bases, with 17 bases sitting between them. This CDR3 reads CASSQRGRGRYGELFF. In DNA, the CDR3 is TGTGCCAGCAGCCAACGGGGGCGGGGGAGATACGGGGAGCTGTTTTTT.

The V call is TRBV18, the J call TRBJ2-7, with 9 positions matching TRBD2. Germline trimming cut 2 bases from V and 2 bases from J; bases unmatched to any gene: 4. The CDR3 totals 15 residues. Per germline, CDR1 KGHSH and CDR2 LQKENI. The CDR3 DNA is TGTGCCAGCTCACCAAGAGCGGGAGGAACCTACGAGCAGTACTTC. As protein: CASSPRAGGTYEQYF.

The chain combines TRBV7-2 with TRBJ1-6; the match to TRBD1 covers 7 bases. The ends lost 9 bases at V and 5 bases at J; junction bases unmatched: 7. The CDR3 is made up of 14 amino acids. Per the germline V gene, CDR1 is SGHTA and CDR2 is FQGNSA. CDR3 protein: CASRTGLNNSPLHF. The DNA for the CDR3 is TGTGCCAGTCGGACAGGATTGAATAATTCACCCCTCCACTTT.

This clone has just one count. The V call is TRBV5-4, the J call TRBJ2-5; 7 nucleotides match TRBD2. Looked up from germline, CDR1 is SGHNT and CDR2 is YYREEE (reference sequence). This CDR3 is 14 amino acids long. V dropped 0 bases and J dropped 6; count of bases not matched to a gene: 5. The CDR3 region is CASSLGSGKQTQYF. CDR3 nucleotides: TGTGCCAGCAGCTTGGGAAGCGGGAAACAGACCCAGTACTTC.

This clone was recorded once. This chain uses TRBV4-3 with TRBJ2-5, with 7 bases lining up with TRBD1. Per germline, CDR1 LGHNA and CDR2 YSLEER. The CDR3 totals 15 residues. Trimming cost V 4 bases and J 5 bases; bases outside gene matches: 10. This chain's CDR3 is CASSPSTGSGETQYF. As DNA, the CDR3 is TGCGCCAGCAGCCCCTCGACAGGGTCGGGGGAGACCCAGTACTTC.

The J gene is TRBJ1-5, the V gene TRBV29-1; tentative D call: TRBD1 (5 bases). Trimming took off 5 bases at V and 3 bases at J, with 11 bases between the two ends. Germline V CDR1 and CDR2: SQVTM, ANQGSEA. CDR3 length equals 13 residues. Here the CDR3 reads CSVQVTDNQPQHF. For the CDR3, the DNA is TGCAGCGTTCAGGTGACAGACAATCAGCCCCAGCATTTT.

The chain uses TRBV7-9 and TRBJ2-7, with 8 nucleotides matching TRBD1. This CDR3 contains 16 residues. Germline CDR1 reads SEHNR; CDR2 reads FQNEAQ (reference sequence). The junction had 7 bases not matched to a gene; V was cut back by 0 bases and J by 3 bases. The CDR3 reads CASSLARQGADYEQYF. As DNA, the CDR3 is TGTGCCAGCAGCTTAGCGCGGCAGGGGGCGGACTACGAGCAGTACTTC.

This chain links TRBV7-9 with TRBJ1-6; weak D call: TRBD1 (6 bases). The length of the CDR3 is 17 residues. The germline CDR1 and CDR2 sequences are SEHNR and FQNEAQ (reference sequence). Trimming shortened V by 5 bases and J by 7 bases, and 21 bases separated the two germline ends. The CDR3 protein is CASSPSLVTGYNSPLHF. The CDR3 DNA reads as TGTGCCAGCAGCCCAAGTTTGGTAACAGGGTACAATTCACCCCTCCACTTT.

J is TRBJ1-2 and V is TRBV15, with no clear D. Germline CDR1 is LNHNV and CDR2 is YYDKDF (reference sequence). The V gene lost 0 bases and the J gene lost 4 bases, with 6 bases spanning the gap. CDR3 length: 13 residues. This chain's CDR3 is CATSRDLIYGYTF. The CDR3 DNA follows: TGTGCCACCAGCAGAGATTTAATCTATGGCTACACCTTC. Variable domain in full (rest from reference TRBV15 and TRBJ1-2): DAMVIQNPRYQVTQFGKPVTLSCSQTLNHNVMYWYQQKSSQAPKLLFHYYDKDFNNEADTPDNFQSRRPNTSFCFLDIRSPGLGDTAMYLCATSRDLIYGYTFGSGTRLTVV.